This T cell receptor beta chain is drawn from a study of T cell responses to AZD1222 COVID-19 vaccine. Assay: immunoSEQ multiplex PCR; the TCRdb copy retains only in-frame clones and omits some. Among 90,000 to 150,000 clones, roughly 87% were seen once, and the ten largest hold about 2.5%. The CDR3 consists of 11 residues. Trimming took off 3 bases at V and 6 bases at J, with 8 bases between the two ends. The germline gives CDR1 GTSNPN, CDR2 SVGIG (reference sequence). Sequencing was performed on peripheral blood, taken 28 days after the second AZD1222 dose. This chain connects TRBV30 to TRBJ1-1; D is undetermined. The receptor comes from an adult who received the AZD1222 COVID-19 vaccine. CDR3 sequence: CAWRRGAEAFF. The DNA for the CDR3 is TGTGCCTGGAGGCGTGGTGCTGAAGCTTTCTTT.